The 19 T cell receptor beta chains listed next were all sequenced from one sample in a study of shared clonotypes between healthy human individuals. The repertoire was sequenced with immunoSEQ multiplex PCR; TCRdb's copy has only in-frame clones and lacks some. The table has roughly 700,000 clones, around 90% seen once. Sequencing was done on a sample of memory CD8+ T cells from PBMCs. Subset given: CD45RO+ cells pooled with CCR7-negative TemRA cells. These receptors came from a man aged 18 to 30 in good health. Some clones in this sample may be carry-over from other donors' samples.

This CDR3 reads CATSETRVGYEQYF. The CDR3 DNA is TGTGCCACCAGCGAGACGCGGGTGGGATACGAGCAGTACTTC. The J gene is TRBJ2-5, the V gene TRBV15; D possibly corresponds to TRBD2 (5 bases). With the DNA end fitting TRBJ2-7 better, the J assignment may be wrong. Germline V gives CDR1 LNHNV, CDR2 YYDKDF (reference sequence). CDR3 length: 14 residues.

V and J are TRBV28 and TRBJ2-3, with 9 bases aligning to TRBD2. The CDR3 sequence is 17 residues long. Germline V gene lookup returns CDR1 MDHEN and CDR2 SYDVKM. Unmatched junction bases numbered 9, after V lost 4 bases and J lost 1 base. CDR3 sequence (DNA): TGTGCCAGCAGTTCAAGAGTGCGACTAGCGGGCACAGATACGCAGTATTTT. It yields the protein CASSSRVRLAGTDTQYF.

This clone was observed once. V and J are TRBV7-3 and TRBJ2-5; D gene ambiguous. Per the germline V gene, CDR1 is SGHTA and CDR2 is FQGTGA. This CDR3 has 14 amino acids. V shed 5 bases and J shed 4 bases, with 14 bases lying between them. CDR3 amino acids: CASSPLRYGETQYF. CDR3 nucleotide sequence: TGTGCCAGCAGCCCCCTGCGTTACGGAGAGACCCAGTACTTC.

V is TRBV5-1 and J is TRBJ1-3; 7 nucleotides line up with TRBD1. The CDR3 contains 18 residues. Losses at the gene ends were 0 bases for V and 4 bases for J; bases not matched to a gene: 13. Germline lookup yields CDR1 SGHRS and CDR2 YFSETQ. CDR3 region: CASSLGTPTGFEGNTIYF. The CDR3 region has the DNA TGCGCCAGCAGCTTGGGCACCCCGACAGGGTTCGAAGGAAACACCATATATTTT. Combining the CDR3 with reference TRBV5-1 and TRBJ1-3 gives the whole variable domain KAGVTQTPRYLIKTRGQQVTLSCSPISGHRSVSWYQQTPGQGLQFLFEYFSETQRNKGNFPGRFSGRQFSNSRSEMNVSTLELGDSALYLCASSLGTPTGFEGNTIYFGEGSWLTVV.

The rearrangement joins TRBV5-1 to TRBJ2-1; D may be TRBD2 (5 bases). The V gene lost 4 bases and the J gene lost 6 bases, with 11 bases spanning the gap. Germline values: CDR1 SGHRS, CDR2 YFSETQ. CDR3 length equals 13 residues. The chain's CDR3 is CASSRLGSNEQFF. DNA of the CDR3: TGCGCCAGCAGCCGGCTGGGGAGCAATGAGCAGTTCTTC. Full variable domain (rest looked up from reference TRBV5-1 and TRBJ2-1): KAGVTQTPRYLIKTRGQQVTLSCSPISGHRSVSWYQQTPGQGLQFLFEYFSETQRNKGNFPGRFSGRQFSNSRSEMNVSTLELGDSALYLCASSRLGSNEQFFGPGTRLTVL.

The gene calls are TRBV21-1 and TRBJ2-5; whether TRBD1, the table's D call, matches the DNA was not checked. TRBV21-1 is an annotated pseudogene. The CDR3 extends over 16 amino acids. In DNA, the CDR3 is TGTGCCAGCACCGACAATCCCACAGGGGTCCGAGAGACCCAGTACTTC. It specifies CASTDNPTGVRETQYF.

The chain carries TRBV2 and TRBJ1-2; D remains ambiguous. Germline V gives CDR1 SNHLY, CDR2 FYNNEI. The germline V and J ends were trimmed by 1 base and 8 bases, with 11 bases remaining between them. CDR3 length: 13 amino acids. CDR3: CASSEVPRYGYTF. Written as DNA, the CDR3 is TGTGCCAGCAGTGAAGTTCCTAGGTACGGCTACACCTTC.

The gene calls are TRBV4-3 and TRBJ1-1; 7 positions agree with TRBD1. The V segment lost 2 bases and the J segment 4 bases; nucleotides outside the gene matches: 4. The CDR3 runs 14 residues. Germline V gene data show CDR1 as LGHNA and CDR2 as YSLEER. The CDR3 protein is CASSQPGQVTEAFF. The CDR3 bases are TGCGCCAGCAGCCAACCTGGACAGGTCACTGAAGCTTTCTTT.

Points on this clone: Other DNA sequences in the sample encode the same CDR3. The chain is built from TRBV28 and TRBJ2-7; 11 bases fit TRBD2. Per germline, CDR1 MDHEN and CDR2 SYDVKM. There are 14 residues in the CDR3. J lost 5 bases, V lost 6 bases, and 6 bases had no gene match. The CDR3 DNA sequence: TGTGCCAGCAGCCCCCTAGCGGGAGGCAACGAGCAGTACTTC. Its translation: CASSPLAGGNEQYF.

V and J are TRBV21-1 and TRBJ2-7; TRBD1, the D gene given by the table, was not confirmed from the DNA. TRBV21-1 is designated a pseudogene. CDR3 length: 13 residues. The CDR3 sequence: CASSPRRPPGQYF. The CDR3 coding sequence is TGTGCCAGCAGCCCCCGGCGCCCCCCAGGGCAGTACTTC.

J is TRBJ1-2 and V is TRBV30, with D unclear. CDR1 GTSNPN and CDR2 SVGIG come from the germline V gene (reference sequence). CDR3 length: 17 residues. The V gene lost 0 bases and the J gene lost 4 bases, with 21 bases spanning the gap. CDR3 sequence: CAWSVQWPVSALYGYTF. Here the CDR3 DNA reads TGTGCCTGGAGTGTTCAATGGCCGGTCAGCGCACTCTATGGCTACACCTTC.

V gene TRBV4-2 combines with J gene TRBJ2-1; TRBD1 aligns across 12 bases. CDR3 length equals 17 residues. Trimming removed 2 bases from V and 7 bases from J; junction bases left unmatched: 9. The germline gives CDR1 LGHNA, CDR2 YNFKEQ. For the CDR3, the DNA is TGTGCCAGCAGCCAACGATCCGGGACAGGGGGCCAGAATGAGCAGTTCTTC. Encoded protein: CASSQRSGTGGQNEQFF.

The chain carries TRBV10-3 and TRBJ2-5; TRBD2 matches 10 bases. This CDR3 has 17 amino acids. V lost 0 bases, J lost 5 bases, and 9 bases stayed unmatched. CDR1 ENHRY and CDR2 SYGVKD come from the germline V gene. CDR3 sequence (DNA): TGTGCCATCAGTGAGTCAGGGCTAGCGGGAGCAGGGGAGACCCAGTACTTC. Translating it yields CAISESGLAGAGETQYF.

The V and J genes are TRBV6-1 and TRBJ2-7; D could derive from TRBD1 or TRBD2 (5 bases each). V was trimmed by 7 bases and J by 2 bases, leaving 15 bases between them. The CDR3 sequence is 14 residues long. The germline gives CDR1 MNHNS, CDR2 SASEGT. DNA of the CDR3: TGTGCCAGCACCGCTTGGGACGGGACCTACGAGCAGTACTTC. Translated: CASTAWDGTYEQYF.

The CDR3 is CATLADTLYAETQYF. The CDR3 DNA is TGTGCCACCCTAGCCGACACACTATACGCAGAGACCCAGTACTTC. The chain uses TRBV10-3 and TRBJ2-5, with a tentative D call TRBD2 (5 bases). Trimming stripped 10 bases from V and 4 bases from J, with 22 bases between. Germline V gene data show CDR1 as ENHRY and CDR2 as SYGVKD. The length of the CDR3 is 15 residues.

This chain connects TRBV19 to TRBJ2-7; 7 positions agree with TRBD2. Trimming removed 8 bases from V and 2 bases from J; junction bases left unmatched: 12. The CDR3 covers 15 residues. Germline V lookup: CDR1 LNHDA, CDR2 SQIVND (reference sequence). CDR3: CASQITAGLAYEQYF. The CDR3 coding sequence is TGTGCCAGTCAAATAACAGCGGGACTTGCCTACGAGCAGTACTTC.

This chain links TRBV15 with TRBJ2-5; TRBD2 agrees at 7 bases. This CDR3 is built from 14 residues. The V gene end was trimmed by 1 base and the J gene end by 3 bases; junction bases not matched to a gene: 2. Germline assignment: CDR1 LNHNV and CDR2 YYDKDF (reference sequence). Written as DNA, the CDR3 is TGTGCCACCAGCAGAGGCCTAGCGGAAGAGACCCAGTACTTC. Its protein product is CATSRGLAEETQYF.

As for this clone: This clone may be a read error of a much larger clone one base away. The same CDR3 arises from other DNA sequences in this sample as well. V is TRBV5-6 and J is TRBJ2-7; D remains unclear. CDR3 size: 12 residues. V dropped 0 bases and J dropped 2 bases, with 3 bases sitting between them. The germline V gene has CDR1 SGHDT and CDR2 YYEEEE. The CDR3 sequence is CASSLGTYEQYF. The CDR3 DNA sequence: TGTGCCAGCAGCTTGGGAACCTACGAGCAGTACTTC.

CDR3: CASSFPPAGINQETQYF. In nucleotides, the CDR3 is TGTGCCAGCAGTTTTCCCCCGGCCGGGATAAACCAAGAGACCCAGTACTTC. This chain links TRBV28 with TRBJ2-5, with D perhaps TRBD2 (5 bases). Per the germline V gene, CDR1 is MDHEN and CDR2 is SYDVKM. The V gene lost 3 bases and the J gene lost 0 bases, with 17 bases spanning the gap. The CDR3 spans 17 residues.